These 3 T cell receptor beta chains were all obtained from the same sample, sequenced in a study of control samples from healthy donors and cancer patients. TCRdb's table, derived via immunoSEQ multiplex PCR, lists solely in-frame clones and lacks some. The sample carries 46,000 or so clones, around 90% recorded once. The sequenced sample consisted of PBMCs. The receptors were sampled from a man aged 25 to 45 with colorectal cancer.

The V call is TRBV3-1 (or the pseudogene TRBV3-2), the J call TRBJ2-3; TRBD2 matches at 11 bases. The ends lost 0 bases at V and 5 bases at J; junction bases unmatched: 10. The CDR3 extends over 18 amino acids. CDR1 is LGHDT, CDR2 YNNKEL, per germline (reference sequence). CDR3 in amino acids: CASSQDGSVAGGVDTQYF. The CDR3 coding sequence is TGTGCCAGCAGCCAAGACGGCTCGGTAGCGGGGGGGGTAGATACGCAGTATTTT.

The CDR3 coding sequence is TGTGCCAGTAGTATGATCTACAGCAATCAGCCCCAGCATTTT. Encoded protein: CASSMIYSNQPQHF. The J gene is TRBJ1-5, the V gene TRBV19; D call uncertain. The V gene lost 3 bases and the J gene lost 1 base, with 7 bases spanning the gap. Per germline, CDR1 LNHDA and CDR2 SQIVND (reference sequence). The CDR3 loop spans 14 amino acids.

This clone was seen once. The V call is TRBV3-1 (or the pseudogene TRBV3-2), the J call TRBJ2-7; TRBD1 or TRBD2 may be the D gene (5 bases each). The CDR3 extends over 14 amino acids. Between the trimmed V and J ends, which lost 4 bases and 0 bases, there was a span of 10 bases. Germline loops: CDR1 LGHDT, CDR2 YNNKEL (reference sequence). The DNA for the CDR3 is TGTGCCAGCAGCCTGGGACCGTTCTCCTACGAGCAGTACTTC. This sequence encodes CASSLGPFSYEQYF.